These T cell receptor beta chains were read from a single sample in a study of blood T cells in healthy people across ages. TCRdb called the 5' RACE reads again in MiXCR, with one record for every CDR3 protein. The table has 980,000 or so distinct CDR3 sequences, roughly 43% seen once. The specimen was blood. The source of these receptors is a man younger than 40 in good health. The CDR3 runs from the conserved cysteine through the conserved F or W. Fields, in order: J gene, clone size, V gene, D gene, CDR3 protein, CDR3 DNA. The D gene is left open where the match is weak. Size is stated for part of the rows, as once, few or many counts, or as a class when the clone is expanded.

TRBJ2-7 few TRBV29-1 . CSVEDSKGYEQYF TGCAGCGTTGAAGACAGTAAGGGATACGAGCAGTACTTC
TRBJ2-7 few TRBV7-2 . CASSEDTVYEQYF TGTGCCAGCAGCGAGGACACCGTCTACGAGCAGTACTTC
TRBJ2-7 few TRBV5-1 TRBD2 CASSTGLARYEQYF TGCGCCAGCAGCACGGGACTAGCGCGCTACGAGCAGTACTTC
TRBJ2-7 . TRBV4-3 TRBD1 CANSQDRDRTDEQYF TGCGCCAACAGCCAAGACAGGGACAGGACCGACGAGCAGTACTTC
TRBJ2-3 . TRBV4-1 TRBD2 CASSQGWLAGGRGTDTQYF TGCGCCAGCAGCCAAGGATGGCTAGCGGGGGGGCGGGGCACAGATACGCAGTATTTT
TRBJ2-1 . TRBV7-9 . CASSSEAYNEQFF TGTGCCAGCAGCTCCGAGGCTTACAATGAGCAGTTCTTC
TRBJ1-1 . TRBV10-3 . CAITGGLDTEAFF TGTGCCATCACGGGGGGATTGGACACTGAAGCTTTCTTT
TRBJ1-1 . TRBV7-2 . CASSLSWNTEAFF TGTGCCAGCAGCTTATCCTGGAACACTGAAGCTTTCTTT
TRBJ2-3 few TRBV13 . CASSAKSRDGADTDTQYF TGTGCCAGCAGCGCAAAATCCCGGGACGGGGCTGACACAGATACGCAGTATTTT
TRBJ2-1 . TRBV6-2/TRBV6-3 TRBD2 CASTGGPSYNEQFF TGTGCCAGCACGGGGGGGCCATCCTACAATGAGCAGTTCTTC
TRBJ1-2 . TRBV2 TRBD1 CASKGQGAGYGYTF TGTGCCAGCAAGGGACAGGGGGCGGGTTATGGCTACACCTTC
TRBJ1-2 . TRBV24-1 TRBD1 CATSETGASYGYTF TGTGCCACCTCTGAGACAGGGGCGAGCTATGGCTACACCTTC
TRBJ1-1 . TRBV6-1 TRBD1 CASSFRQGTNTEAFF TGTGCCAGCAGCTTCAGACAGGGGACGAACACTGAAGCTTTCTTT
TRBJ1-5 . TRBV5-1 . CASSLDRSTNQPQHF TGCGCCAGCAGCTTGGACAGGTCAACCAATCAGCCCCAGCATTTT
TRBJ1-6 few TRBV6-5 . CASSYSTRVGGSPLHF TGTGCCAGCAGTTACTCGACCCGGGTCGGAGGATCACCCCTCCACTTT
TRBJ2-5 few TRBV21-1 . CASTYAGSRAQYF TGTGCCAGCACCTATGCAGGGTCCCGGGCCCAGTACTTC
TRBJ2-4 few TRBV21-1 . CASIRQGRHKNIQYF TGTGCCAGCATTAGACAGGGGAGACACAAAAACATTCAGTACTTC
TRBJ1-5 . TRBV28 . CASSQSGGYQPQHF TGTGCCAGCAGCCAGTCCGGAGGTTATCAGCCCCAGCATTTT
TRBJ2-5 . TRBV11-1 . CASSLSDQKMGTQYF TGTGCCAGCAGCCTCTCAGACCAGAAAATGGGGACCCAGTACTTC
TRBJ1-2 . TRBV29-1 . CSVESPRTGISYGYTF TGCAGCGTTGAAAGTCCCCGGACGGGGATCTCCTATGGCTACACCTTC
TRBJ1-2 . TRBV29-1 . CSVAQDPYYGYTF TGCAGCGTTGCACAGGACCCTTACTATGGCTACACCTTC
TRBJ1-1 . TRBV4-1 . CASSPPWNTEAFF TGCGCCAGCAGCCCCCCTTGGAACACTGAAGCTTTCTTT